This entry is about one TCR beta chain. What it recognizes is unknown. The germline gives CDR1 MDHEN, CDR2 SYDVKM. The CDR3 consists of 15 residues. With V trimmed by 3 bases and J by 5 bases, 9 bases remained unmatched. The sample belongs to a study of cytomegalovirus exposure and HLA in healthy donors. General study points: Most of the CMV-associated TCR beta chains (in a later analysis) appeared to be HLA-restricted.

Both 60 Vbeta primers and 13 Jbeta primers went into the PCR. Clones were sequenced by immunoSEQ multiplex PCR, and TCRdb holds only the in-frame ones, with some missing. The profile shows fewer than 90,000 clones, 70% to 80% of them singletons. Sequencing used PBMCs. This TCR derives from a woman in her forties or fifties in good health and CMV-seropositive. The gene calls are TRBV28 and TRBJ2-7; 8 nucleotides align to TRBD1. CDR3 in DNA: TGTGCCAGCAGTTTCCTCCAGGGGGCGGTCGACGAGCAGTACTTC. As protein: CASSFLQGAVDEQYF.